This T cell receptor beta chain is from a study of CD8 T cells in ankylosing spondylitis. TCRdb re-called the 5' RACE reads through MiXCR, storing one row per CDR3 protein. The sample has more than 250,000 distinct CDR3 sequences, 8% seen once; the top ten hold about 14%. General observations from the study: A motif of seven or eight highly homologous TCR beta variants was seen as apparently characteristic of ankylosing spondylitis blood.

This clonotype was seen a handful of times. Its specificity is unknown. Trimming took 6 bases from V and 2 from J; bases not matched to a gene: 7. This CDR3 is built from 15 residues. The receptor was derived from a male donor with ankylosing spondylitis. The material sequenced was blood, either unsorted or a sorted T cell fraction (not recorded which). The V call is TRBV12-3 or TRBV12-4, the J call TRBJ2-5; the match to TRBD1 covers 9 bases. The CDR3: CASRAGQGQQETQYF. In DNA, the CDR3 is TGTGCCAGCAGGGCGGGACAGGGCCAGCAAGAGACCCAGTACTTC.